A single sample gave rise to the 32 T cell receptor beta chains below, sequenced in a study of T cell repertoires in cytomegalovirus infection. TCRdb fed the reads into MiXCR, producing one record per CDR3 protein. Of 700,000 to 900,000 distinct CDR3 sequences listed, about 28% are singletons. Antigens of these TCRs are unknown. Source: cultured CD8+ T cells from PBMCs, taken from culture after CMV antigen stimulation. These receptors originate from a human donor in good health (CMV status not recorded). Some clones in this sample may be carry-over from other donors' samples.

This clonotype was seen a few times. The chain uses TRBV12-3 or TRBV12-4 and TRBJ2-5; D possibly corresponds to TRBD2 (5 bases). Trimming stripped 7 bases from V and 2 bases from J, with 11 bases between. This CDR3 is built from 13 residues. This CDR3 is CASTPSPQETQYF. The CDR3 bases are TGTGCCAGCACCCCTAGCCCTCAAGAGACCCAGTACTTC.

V is TRBV28 and J is TRBJ2-3; no definite D call. The CDR3 extends over 15 amino acids. Per germline, CDR1 MDHEN and CDR2 SYDVKM. Trimming shortened V by 3 bases and J by 2 bases, and 12 bases separated the two germline ends. CDR3 sequence: CASSLGRAYTDTQYF. The CDR3 bases are TGTGCCAGCAGTTTGGGAAGGGCCTACACAGATACGCAGTATTTT.

This clonotype was counted at least ten times. V is TRBV12-3 or TRBV12-4 and J is TRBJ2-7, with 11 bases identical to TRBD2. This CDR3 is 14 amino acids long. V shed 7 bases and J 0 bases; nucleotides not matched to a gene: 2. In nucleotides, the CDR3 is TGTGCCAGCAAACTAGCGGGGGCCTCCTACGAGCAGTACTTC. Its translation is CASKLAGASYEQYF.

The chain couples TRBV15 to TRBJ2-5, with D possibly matching TRBD1 (6 bases). V lost 5 bases to trimming and J lost 5 bases, with 12 bases between them. CDR3 size: 13 residues. The germline gives CDR1 LNHNV, CDR2 YYDKDF (reference sequence). The CDR3 sequence: CATSLKGEETQYF. The CDR3, as DNA: TGTGCCACCAGCTTAAAGGGGGAGGAGACCCAGTACTTC.

This sequence joins TRBV7-2 and TRBJ2-7; D might be TRBD1 (5 bases). The V and J ends lost 7 bases and 5 bases respectively, with 18 bases between them. Germline V gives CDR1 SGHTA, CDR2 FQGNSA. The CDR3 sequence is 14 residues long. The CDR3 region has the DNA TGTGCCAGCACCCTTGTGGGGCAGGGTGACGAGCAGTACTTC. It is translated as CASTLVGQGDEQYF.

This clonotype was counted at least ten times. The chain employs TRBV19 and TRBJ1-1, with D perhaps matching TRBD1 (5 bases). The V gene's germline CDR1 is LNHDA and CDR2 SQIVND (reference sequence). V shed 3 bases and J shed 5 bases, with 7 bases lying between them. There are 12 residues in the CDR3. DNA for the CDR3: TGTGCCAGTAGTATTGGGACTACTGAAGCTTTCTTT. It codes for CASSIGTTEAFF.

The chain uses TRBV6-2 or TRBV6-3 and TRBJ1-2; a weak D match, TRBD1 (5 bases). From germline, CDR1 is MNHEY and CDR2 SVGEGT. V shed 3 bases and J shed 5 bases, with 13 bases lying between them. This CDR3 comprises 14 residues. Here the CDR3 DNA reads TGTGCCAGCAGTTATAACAGGCAGCGGTATGGCTACACCTTC. Translation: CASSYNRQRYGYTF.

The chain uses TRBV27 and TRBJ1-4; TRBD1 matches at 7 bases. This CDR3 has 15 amino acids. Germline values: CDR1 MNHEY, CDR2 SMNVEV (reference sequence). Trimming removed 3 bases from V and 5 bases from J; junction bases left unmatched: 6. The CDR3 sequence: CASSFRVQGNEKLFF. In nucleotides, the CDR3 is TGTGCCAGCAGTTTTCGGGTACAGGGGAATGAAAAACTGTTTTTT.

V and J are TRBV12-3 or TRBV12-4 and TRBJ1-5, with a weak D call TRBD1 (5 bases). Trimming removed 3 bases at V and 4 bases at J, with 16 bases between. This CDR3 spans 16 amino acids. CDR3 sequence reads: CASSFEGRSRNQPQHF. DNA for the CDR3: TGTGCCAGCAGTTTCGAGGGACGGAGTCGAAATCAGCCCCAGCATTTT.

There are a few counts of this clonotype. CDR3 nucleotides: TGCGCCAGCAGCTCCGCGGCCGGGGGGCGAGACTATGGCTACACCTTC. As protein: CASSSAAGGRDYGYTF. J is TRBJ1-2 and V is TRBV5-1; a weak D match, TRBD1 (6 bases). The length of the CDR3 is 16 residues. The V end was cut by 3 bases, the J end by 3 bases, with 18 bases between. Per germline, CDR1 SGHRS and CDR2 YFSETQ.

This clonotype turned up a few times. This chain uses TRBV6-2 or TRBV6-3 with TRBJ1-1; D ambiguous. CDR1 and CDR2 (germline): MNHEY, SVGEGT. The CDR3 is 12 residues long. V gave up 2 bases and J gave up 4 bases, with 5 bases separating them. The DNA for the CDR3 is TGTGCCAGCAGTTACGGGTTCACTGAAGCTTTCTTT. Its translation is CASSYGFTEAFF.

This clonotype was detected only a few times. V and J are TRBV2 and TRBJ1-5; D unclear. The CDR3 runs 15 residues. The germline V gene has CDR1 SNHLY and CDR2 FYNNEI. V was cut by 2 bases and J by 0 bases, with 8 bases left in between. DNA for the CDR3: TGTGCCAGCAGTGAACAGGTGAATAGCAATCAGCCCCAGCATTTT. Translated, it gives CASSEQVNSNQPQHF.

This clonotype has a count of ten or more. The V gene is TRBV7-8, the J gene TRBJ2-7; 9 positions match TRBD1. This CDR3 is 15 amino acids long. Germline V gene lookup returns CDR1 SGHVS and CDR2 FQNEAQ. The V gene end was trimmed by 2 bases and the J gene end by 5 bases; junction bases not matched to a gene: 7. DNA for the CDR3: TGTGCCAGCAGCTTACCGGGACAGGGTGGGGACGAGCAGTACTTC. It encodes CASSLPGQGGDEQYF.

This clonotype has ten or more counts. This chain links TRBV15 with TRBJ2-3, with D tentatively TRBD2 (5 bases). With 0 bases removed from V and 2 bases from J, the gap between germline ends came to 12 bases. The CDR3 consists of 16 residues. Germline assignment: CDR1 LNHNV and CDR2 YYDKDF (reference sequence). The CDR3 loop reads CATSRDGLASTDTQYF. CDR3 coding DNA: TGTGCCACCAGCAGAGATGGGCTAGCATCCACAGATACGCAGTATTTT.

This chain joins TRBV9 and TRBJ2-5; 7 bases map to TRBD2. The J segment lost 2 bases and the V segment lost 0 bases, leaving 4 bases of the junction unmatched. The CDR3 length is 15 residues. Germline lookup yields CDR1 SGDLS and CDR2 YYNGEE. CDR3 DNA sequence: TGTGCCAGCAGCGTAGGCGGGGGTGAGCAAGAGACCCAGTACTTC. Protein product: CASSVGGGEQETQYF.

This clonotype was recorded a few times. J is TRBJ1-5 and V is TRBV19, with a possible D match to TRBD1 (5 bases). The CDR3 runs to 14 residues. Per the germline V gene, CDR1 is LNHDA and CDR2 is SQIVND (reference sequence). V was trimmed by 4 bases and J by 3 bases, leaving 10 bases between them. The CDR3 here is CASSTYGANQPQHF. The CDR3 nucleotides are TGTGCCAGTAGTACGTATGGGGCCAATCAGCCCCAGCATTTT.

The chain has TRBV27 and TRBJ1-2; possible D gene TRBD1, 5 bases. This CDR3 region has 14 residues. V lost 5 bases, J lost 4 bases, and 14 bases lay in between. Germline V CDR1 and CDR2: MNHEY, SMNVEV (reference sequence). The CDR3 DNA reads as TGTGCCAGCAGTGGGGGTGGGTACGGCTATGGCTACACCTTC. Its protein product is CASSGGGYGYGYTF.

Worth noting for this clonotype: One end of the junction is discordant with germline, which a read error may explain. This chain joins TRBV7-8 and TRBJ2-2; no reliable D call. The germline V gene has CDR1 SGHVS and CDR2 FQNEAQ. This CDR3 has 13 amino acids. The CDR3 is CARSLKGQGELFF. The CDR3 DNA is TGTGCCAGAAGCTTAAAAGGGCAAGGGGAGCTGTTTTTT.

In this sample, this clonotype turned up many times. V and J are TRBV7-2 and TRBJ2-5; 7 bases are a match to TRBD1. Trimming at V came to 4 bases and at J to 3 bases, leaving 5 bases not matched to a gene. CDR1 and CDR2 (germline): SGHTA, FQGNSA. The CDR3 consists of 14 residues. The CDR3 DNA follows: TGTGCCAGCAGCTCGACAGGGAATGAAGAGACCCAGTACTTC. It codes for CASSSTGNEETQYF.

About this clonotype itself: This sequence may be a read error, since a much larger clone differs from it by one base. This rearrangement joins TRBV7-6 to TRBJ1-1; possible D gene TRBD1, 5 bases. CDR1 and CDR2 from the germline V gene are SGHVS and FNYEAQ. CDR3 length: 13 residues. The CDR3 loop reads CVSKVGGNAEAFF. As DNA, the CDR3 is TGTGTCAGCAAGGTCGGGGGAAACGCTGAAGCTTTCTTT.

V gene TRBV7-9 combines with J gene TRBJ2-1, with TRBD1 identical over 7 bases. Germline trimming cut 2 bases from V and 5 bases from J; bases unmatched to any gene: 9. The CDR3 is 16 amino acids. Germline CDR1 is SEHNR and CDR2 is FQNEAQ (reference sequence). CDR3 DNA sequence: TGTGCCAGCAGCTTACCACCCGGGACAGCAAACAATGAGCAGTTCTTC. This encodes CASSLPPGTANNEQFF.

This clonotype has a handful of counts. The rearrangement joins TRBV2 to TRBJ2-1, with unresolved D. V lost 6 bases and J 4 bases, leaving 7 bases between the germline ends. There are 12 residues in the CDR3. Per the germline V gene, CDR1 is SNHLY and CDR2 is FYNNEI. As DNA, the CDR3 is TGTGCCAGCAGGGGTAGATACAATGAGCAGTTCTTC. This sequence encodes CASRGRYNEQFF.

V and J are TRBV9 and TRBJ1-1; TRBD1 aligns across 7 bases. Unmatched junction bases numbered 13, after V lost 3 bases and J lost 5 bases. This CDR3 contains 16 residues. Germline V gene sequence: CDR1 SGDLS, CDR2 YYNGEE. The CDR3: CASSGNTGVDWTEAFF. CDR3 DNA: TGTGCCAGCAGCGGAAACACAGGGGTGGATTGGACTGAAGCTTTCTTT. Supplemented by reference TRBV9 and TRBJ1-1, the full variable domain reads DSGVTQTPKHLITATGQRVTLRCSPRSGDLSVYWYQQSLDQGLQFLIQYYNGEERAKGNILERFSAQQFPDLHSELNLSSLELGDSALYFCASSGNTGVDWTEAFFGQGTRLTVV.

A single count supports this clonotype. J is TRBJ2-5 and V is TRBV27, with TRBD2 as a possible D gene (6 bases). The ends were cut back, 4 bases at V and 5 bases at J, with 17 bases in the middle. The germline gives CDR1 MNHEY, CDR2 SMNVEV (reference sequence). This CDR3 is built from 15 residues. DNA of the CDR3: TGTGCCAGCAGTTGGTCAGCGGGTCCCCGGGAGACCCAGTACTTC. It encodes CASSWSAGPRETQYF.

The chain employs TRBV27 and TRBJ1-2; possibly TRBD1 for D (5 bases). Looked up from germline, CDR1 is MNHEY and CDR2 is SMNVEV (reference sequence). The CDR3 covers 13 residues. Trimming removed 8 bases from V and 8 bases from J, with 18 bases in between. The CDR3 coding sequence is TGTGCCAGCTGGGGGGGGTCGCTCTACGGCTACACCTTC. Translated: CASWGGSLYGYTF.

The J gene is TRBJ2-3, the V gene TRBV7-3, with TRBD2 matching over 14 bases. The junction had 13 bases not matched to a gene; V was cut back by 5 bases and J by 6 bases. This CDR3 is built from 18 residues. Germline CDR1 reads SGHTA; CDR2 reads FQGTGA. The CDR3 sequence: CASSPGGTSGGIRDTQYF. The CDR3 DNA reads TGTGCCAGCAGCCCGGGGGGGACTAGCGGGGGAATTAGGGATACGCAGTATTTT. Full variable domain (outside the CDR3, taken from reference TRBV7-3 and TRBJ2-3): GAGVSQTPSNKVTEKGKYVELRCDPISGHTALYWYRQSLGQGPEFLIYFQGTGAADDSGLPNDRFFAVRPEGSVSTLKIQRTERGDSAVYLCASSPGGTSGGIRDTQYFGPGTRLTVL.

This clonotype was counted a few times. The chain carries TRBV2 and TRBJ2-5; the D is unclear. The CDR3 has 14 residues. V was pared by 7 bases and J by 1 base, with 13 bases between. Per germline, CDR1 SNHLY and CDR2 FYNNEI. The CDR3 DNA reads TGTGCCAGCACCTCCCGGCAGTTCCAAGAGACCCAGTACTTC. Amino acid sequence: CASTSRQFQETQYF.

J is TRBJ2-7 and V is TRBV27; 8 nucleotides align to TRBD1. The length of the CDR3 is 12 residues. The trim removed 6 bases at V and 5 bases at J, leaving 3 bases unmatched. The V gene's germline CDR1 is MNHEY and CDR2 SMNVEV (reference sequence). The CDR3 sequence is CASRQGANEQYF. The CDR3 coding sequence is TGTGCCAGCAGGCAGGGGGCCAACGAGCAGTACTTC.

The chain carries TRBV10-3 and TRBJ1-2; tentatively, D is TRBD1 (6 bases). Trimming cost V 6 bases and J 0 bases, with 17 bases left between them. Germline lookup yields CDR1 ENHRY and CDR2 SYGVKD. The CDR3 length is 16 residues. Here the CDR3 reads CAIRQSGTNSNYGYTF. The CDR3 DNA sequence: TGTGCCATCAGGCAGTCTGGGACAAATTCTAACTATGGCTACACCTTC.

The V and J genes are TRBV9 and TRBJ1-2; tentatively, D is TRBD1 (6 bases). CDR1 and CDR2 (germline): SGDLS, YYNGEE. The CDR3 contains 12 residues. The ends were cut back, 10 bases at V and 7 bases at J, with 17 bases in the middle. The CDR3 DNA reads TGTGCCTCGATGGCCCCAGGGGCTGGCTACACCTTC. Its translation is CASMAPGAGYTF.

The chain employs TRBV27 and TRBJ2-2, with 9 bases identical to TRBD1. CDR1 is MNHEY, CDR2 SMNVEV, per germline (reference sequence). The CDR3 length is 15 residues. The V gene end was trimmed by 7 bases and the J gene end by 4 bases; junction bases not matched to a gene: 7. This chain's CDR3 is CASKTGTGLTGELFF. As DNA, the CDR3 is TGTGCCAGCAAAACCGGGACAGGGCTCACCGGGGAGCTGTTTTTT.

The chain recombines TRBV9 with TRBJ1-1; D is perhaps TRBD1 (5 bases). Trimming pared 7 bases from V and 4 bases from J, leaving 11 bases between. Germline loops: CDR1 SGDLS, CDR2 YYNGEE. The CDR3 has 12 residues. CDR3 sequence reads: CASRGGTTEAFF. The CDR3 DNA reads as TGTGCCAGCCGAGGAGGGACCACTGAAGCTTTCTTT.